These 10 T cell receptor beta chains came from one sample sequenced in a study of shared clonotypes between healthy human individuals (dated by TCRdb to about 2020). Library preparation was by the immunoSEQ multiplex PCR assay. TCRdb took this table from immuneACCESS and kept in-frame rearrangements with V and J called. Such tables lack part of the clones; where checked against another copy, unresolved V genes explain under half of the gap, and the rest is unexplained. The sample contains over a million clones, around 76% of them found a single time. 1.4% of the sample lies in the top ten. The sample consisted of memory CD4+ T cells sorted from blood. The meaning of the sample's cell subset or site label: CD45RA-negative fraction. Receptor source: a man younger than 30 in good health.

A word on this clone: This specimen includes other DNA sequences encoding the same CDR3. The genes are TRBV25-1 and TRBJ1-1, with TRBD1 as a possible D gene (6 bases). CDR1 is MGHDK, CDR2 SYGVNS, per germline. The CDR3 has 12 residues. Between the trimmed V and J ends, which lost 8 bases and 2 bases, there was a span of 9 bases. CDR3 protein: CASGTLNTEAFF. The CDR3 nucleotides are TGTGCCAGCGGGACACTCAACACTGAAGCTTTCTTT.

The V gene is TRBV30, the J gene TRBJ1-5; unclear D gene. Germline V gene lookup returns CDR1 GTSNPN and CDR2 SVGIG (reference sequence). The CDR3 extends over 14 amino acids. V lost 2 bases and J lost 0, with 8 bases in between. The chain's CDR3 is CAWSSTNSNQPQHF. The DNA for the CDR3 is TGTGCCTGGAGTTCAACCAATAGCAATCAGCCCCAGCATTTT.

The chain links TRBV12-5 to TRBJ2-5; 10 positions agree with TRBD2. The J segment lost 5 bases and the V segment lost 0 bases, leaving 3 bases of the junction unmatched. Germline assignment: CDR1 LGHNT and CDR2 FRNRAP. CDR3 length: 15 amino acids. CDR3 region: CASGLVTAGGETQYF. The CDR3 coding sequence is TGTGCTAGTGGTTTGGTAACAGCGGGGGGGGAGACCCAGTACTTC.

The chain combines TRBV27 with TRBJ1-2; a weak D match, TRBD1 (6 bases). V dropped 7 bases and J dropped 4 bases, with 16 bases sitting between them. The germline gives CDR1 MNHEY, CDR2 SMNVEV (reference sequence). The CDR3 spans 14 residues. The CDR3 reads CASKLQGRGYGYTF. The DNA for the CDR3 is TGTGCCAGCAAACTACAGGGCCGGGGCTATGGCTACACCTTC.

This chain joins TRBV30 and TRBJ2-5, with 9 bases aligning to TRBD1. There are 13 residues in the CDR3. J lost 3 bases, V lost 4 bases, and 3 bases had no gene match. In germline, CDR1 is GTSNPN, CDR2 SVGIG (reference sequence). The CDR3 loop reads CAWTTGGKETQYF. In DNA, the CDR3 is TGTGCCTGGACTACAGGGGGCAAAGAGACCCAGTACTTC. Variable domain in full (rest from reference TRBV30 and TRBJ2-5): SQTIHQWPATLVQPVGSPLSLECTVEGTSNPNLYWYRQAAGRGLQLLFYSVGIGQISSEVPQNLSASRPQDRQFILSSKKLLLSDSGFYLCAWTTGGKETQYFGPGTRLLVL.

This rearrangement joins TRBV21-1 to TRBJ2-7. TRBV21-1 is annotated as a pseudogene. The CDR3 is 13 residues long. CDR3 loop: CASRIGLNYEQYF. As DNA, the CDR3 is TGTGCCAGCAGAATCGGGCTAAACTACGAGCAGTACTTC.

This clone was observed once. This chain connects TRBV7-9 to TRBJ1-5; D uncertain. V gave up 1 base and J gave up 0 bases, with 13 bases separating them. The germline V gene has CDR1 SEHNR and CDR2 FQNEAQ (reference sequence). The CDR3 is 17 amino acids. Here the CDR3 reads CASSLGRGFYSNQPQHF. The CDR3 nucleotides read TGTGCCAGCAGCTTAGGTCGCGGTTTCTATAGCAATCAGCCCCAGCATTTT.

The CDR3 region is CASSEAGTPGKTYGYTF. DNA for the CDR3: TGTGCCAGCTCTGAGGCCGGGACCCCAGGGAAGACCTATGGCTACACCTTC. V usage is TRBV18 and J usage is TRBJ1-2, with D possibly being TRBD1 (5 bases). Germline loops: CDR1 KGHSH, CDR2 LQKENI. The length of the CDR3 is 17 residues. V shed 6 bases and J shed 4 bases, with 24 bases lying between them.

CDR3 in amino acids: CASSRGREQETQYF. The CDR3 DNA reads as TGTGCCAGCAGCAGAGGACGGGAACAAGAGACCCAGTACTTC. This chain links TRBV5-4 with TRBJ2-5, with D maybe TRBD2 (5 bases). Germline V gene lookup returns CDR1 SGHNT and CDR2 YYREEE (reference sequence). This CDR3 spans 14 amino acids. Trimming cost V 4 bases and J 2 bases, with 12 bases left between them.

The chain employs TRBV2 and TRBJ2-4, with a possible D match to TRBD1 (5 bases). The CDR3 has 16 amino acids. The germline V gene has CDR1 SNHLY and CDR2 FYNNEI. Trimming took off 3 bases at V and 0 bases at J, with 12 bases between the two ends. CDR3 loop: CASSEVDSLAKNIQYF. Written as DNA, the CDR3 is TGTGCCAGCAGTGAGGTAGACAGCCTAGCCAAAAACATTCAGTACTTC.